Listed below are T cell receptor beta chains from one sample, sequenced in a study of CXCR3-negative and CXCR3-positive naive CD8 T cells. TCRdb re-analyzed the 5' RACE reads; it lists each CDR3 protein once, without DNA. The listing records more than 80,000 distinct CDR3 sequences. Sequencing was carried out using naive CXCR3+ CD8+ T cells from blood. The receptors shown here come from a human donor in good health. Some clones in this sample may be carry-over from other donors' samples. Each CDR3 is given with its conserved first and last residue. The order of the fields is J gene, V gene, CDR3 protein.

J: TRBJ1-1; V: TRBV7-2; CDR3: CASSLDWDTSGEAFF
J: TRBJ2-2; V: TRBV30; CDR3: CAWGQGYTGELFF
J: TRBJ1-1; V: TRBV7-9; CDR3: CASRSGQGGTEAFF
J: TRBJ1-2; V: TRBV7-9; CDR3: CASSPRGQDNNYGYTF
J: TRBJ2-1; V: TRBV29-1; CDR3: CTIGLAGNNEQFF
J: TRBJ1-2; V: TRBV5-4; CDR3: CASSLESVYGYTF
J: TRBJ2-1; V: TRBV7-9; CDR3: CASSLVGQGNNEQFF
J: TRBJ2-1; V: TRBV15; CDR3: CATSRDPPGQGSGIEQFF
J: TRBJ2-7; V: TRBV20-1; CDR3: CSACPLAGGPYEQYF
J: TRBJ1-6; V: TRBV15; CDR3: CATSRVTGYNSPLHF
J: TRBJ2-5; V: TRBV10-3; CDR3: CAISEFWGQETQYF
J: TRBJ2-1; V: TRBV29-1; CDR3: CSVGQGPYNEQFF
J: TRBJ2-5; V: TRBV28; CDR3: CASSLWRGTPQETQYF
J: TRBJ2-7; V: TRBV5-1; CDR3: CASSPWVGGTYEQYF
J: TRBJ2-7; V: TRBV27; CDR3: CASSFPGNYEPYF
J: TRBJ2-5; V: TRBV28; CDR3: CASSWPSGGPREETQYF
J: TRBJ1-1; V: TRBV5-6; CDR3: CASTNTLGPLTEAFF
J: TRBJ2-3; V: TRBV19; CDR3: CASSAPRMGERADTQYF
J: TRBJ2-3; V: TRBV5-6; CDR3: CASSPEGGGGTDTQYF
J: TRBJ2-7; V: TRBV7-9; CDR3: CASSVPRFYEQYF
J: TRBJ1-1; V: TRBV5-1; CDR3: CASNLNLNTEAFF
J: TRBJ2-4; V: TRBV5-6; CDR3: CASSFGPSKNIQYF
J: TRBJ2-7; V: TRBV7-3; CDR3: CASSLTKGSSGASGEQYF
J: TRBJ2-7; V: TRBV5-4; CDR3: CASSYGREAYEQYF
J: TRBJ2-3; V: TRBV20-1; CDR3: CSARDLAGARNTQYF
J: TRBJ2-7; V: TRBV7-6; CDR3: CASSLARSQSAQQYF
J: TRBJ2-2; V: TRBV14; CDR3: CASSHRQVYTGELFF
J: TRBJ2-7; V: TRBV7-9; CDR3: CASSHRDKIYEQYF
J: TRBJ2-1; V: TRBV25-1; CDR3: CASSNTGTSGDRGNEQFF
J: TRBJ2-7; V: TRBV28; CDR3: CASSIKTGNYEQYF
J: TRBJ2-7; V: TRBV7-3; CDR3: CASSLYAGGSIYEQYF
J: TRBJ2-3; V: TRBV6-6; CDR3: CASSYQGGTDTQYF
J: TRBJ2-4; V: TRBV7-9; CDR3: CASSFGTGENIQYF
J: TRBJ2-7; V: TRBV20-1; CDR3: CSARVWGLSHYEQYF
J: TRBJ2-7; V: TRBV5-1; CDR3: CASSPVGLADYEQYF
J: TRBJ2-5; V: TRBV11-2; CDR3: CASAVQETQYF
J: TRBJ2-1; V: TRBV20-1; CDR3: CSASASGATDEQFF
J: TRBJ2-7; V: TRBV5-1; CDR3: CASSLASQGPYEQYF
J: TRBJ2-7; V: TRBV29-1; CDR3: CSVEGVKGQGATSSYEQYF
J: TRBJ2-3; V: TRBV28; CDR3: CASSPFPPSATITDTQYF
J: TRBJ2-5; V: TRBV11-2; CDR3: CASSSGLAGVDQETQYF
J: TRBJ2-7; V: TRBV4-1; CDR3: CASSQDQEQYF
J: TRBJ2-5; V: TRBV12-5; CDR3: CASGLPLAGPQETQYF
J: TRBJ2-5; V: TRBV11-2; CDR3: CASSSYRDREETQYF
J: TRBJ1-6; V: TRBV7-9; CDR3: CASSPVETGGSPLHF
J: TRBJ2-3; V: TRBV12-3/TRBV12-4; CDR3: CASSLYTAGTDTQYF
J: TRBJ1-4; V: TRBV27; CDR3: CASSRLTGGNEKLFF
J: TRBJ2-2; V: TRBV10-1; CDR3: CASIKGTAHTDATGELFF
J: TRBJ2-7; V: TRBV19; CDR3: CASSILDSYEKYF
J: TRBJ2-7; V: TRBV13; CDR3: CASSLGRGSYEQYF
J: TRBJ2-7; V: TRBV12-3/TRBV12-4; CDR3: CASSLQSYEQYF